This T cell receptor (beta chain) emerged from a study of blood T cells in healthy people across ages. Study results and caveats: Because sorting was not performed, PBMCs prevented conclusive naive versus antigen-experienced comparison. Underestimates were what the diversity estimates from one million T cells were considered to be.

The germline V and J ends were trimmed by 1 base and 2 bases, with 9 bases remaining between them. Looked up from germline, CDR1 is SEHNR and CDR2 is FQNEAQ (reference sequence). This CDR3 has 14 amino acids. A J-beta primer mix and a sample-barcoded 5' primer were used in a second PCR of about 7 to 12 cycles. TCRdb reprocessed the 5' RACE reads with MiXCR, giving one entry per CDR3 protein. There are 550,000 to 650,000 distinct CDR3 sequences in the sample; about 28% occur only once, and under 4.5% lies in the top ten. On this clonotype: Antigen: not known.

These data are also associated with another study on T cells of mothers and their children. That paper states: Material was donated by three healthy Caucasian mothers and their six children. Over 9.5 million reads per mother and some 3 million per child were obtained.

This chain connects TRBV7-9 to TRBJ2-7, with a tentative D call TRBD1 (5 bases). The clonotype comes from a boy younger than 10 in good health. Sequenced material: blood. The CDR3 loop reads CASSLEGRAYEQYF. In nucleotides, the CDR3 is TGTGCCAGCAGCTTAGAGGGCAGGGCCTACGAGCAGTACTTC.